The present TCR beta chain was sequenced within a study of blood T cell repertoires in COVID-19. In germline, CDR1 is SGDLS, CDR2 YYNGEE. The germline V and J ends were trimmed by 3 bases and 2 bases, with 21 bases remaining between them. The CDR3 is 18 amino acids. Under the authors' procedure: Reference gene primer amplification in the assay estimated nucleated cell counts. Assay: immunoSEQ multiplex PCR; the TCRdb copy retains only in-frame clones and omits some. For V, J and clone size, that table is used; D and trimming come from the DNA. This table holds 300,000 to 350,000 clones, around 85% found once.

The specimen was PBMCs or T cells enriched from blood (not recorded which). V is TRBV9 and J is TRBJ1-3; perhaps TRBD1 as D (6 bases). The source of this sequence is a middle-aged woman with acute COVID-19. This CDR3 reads CASSARDTDPVPGNTIYF. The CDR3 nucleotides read TGTGCCAGCAGCGCCCGGGACACCGATCCCGTCCCTGGAAACACCATATATTTT. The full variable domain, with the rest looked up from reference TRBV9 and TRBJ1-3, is DSGVTQTPKHLITATGQRVTLRCSPRSGDLSVYWYQQSLDQGLQFLIQYYNGEERAKGNILERFSAQQFPDLHSELNLSSLELGDSALYFCASSARDTDPVPGNTIYFGEGSWLTVV.